This T cell receptor (beta chain) appears in the sequencing data of a study of Graves' ophthalmopathy and Graves' hyperthyroidism. In this sample, this clonotype turned up many times. As the CDR3 is not closed by the conserved phenylalanine or tryptophan, this likely results from a read error. Using RNA transcripts, the TCR beta CDR3 regions were amplified. The first round was an RT-PCR with HTBI primers, and the second round was a multiplex PCR. TCRdb passed the multiplex PCR reads through MiXCR, listing each CDR3 protein once. Of roughly 500,000 distinct CDR3 sequences listed, approximately 15% are singletons. The CDR3 sequence is 14 residues long. The germline gives CDR1 LNHNV, CDR2 YYDKDF (reference sequence). The V end was cut by 0 bases, the J end by 3 bases, with 8 bases between.

The TCR was taken from a woman in her 30s with Graves' ophthalmopathy. Sequenced input: blood. V and J are TRBV15 and TRBJ1-1; TRBD1 might be the D (5 bases). The CDR3 spells CATSRDGGDTEAFL. CDR3 coding DNA: TGTGCCACCAGCAGAGACGGGGGGGACACTGAAGCTTTCCTT.